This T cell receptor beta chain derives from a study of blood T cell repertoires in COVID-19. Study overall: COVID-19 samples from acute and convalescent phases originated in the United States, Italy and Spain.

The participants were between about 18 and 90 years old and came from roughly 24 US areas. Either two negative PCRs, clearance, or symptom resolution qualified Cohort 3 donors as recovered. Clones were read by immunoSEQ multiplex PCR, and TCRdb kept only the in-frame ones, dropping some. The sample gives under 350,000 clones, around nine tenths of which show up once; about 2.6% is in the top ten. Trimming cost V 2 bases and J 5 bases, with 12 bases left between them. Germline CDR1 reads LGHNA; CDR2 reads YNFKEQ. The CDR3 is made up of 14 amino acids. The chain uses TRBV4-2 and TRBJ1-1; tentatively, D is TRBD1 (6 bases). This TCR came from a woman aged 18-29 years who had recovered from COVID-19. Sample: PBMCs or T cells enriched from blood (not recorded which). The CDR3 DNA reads TGTGCCAGCAGCCAATTTCCAGGGGAGACTGAAGCTTTCTTT. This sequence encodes CASSQFPGETEAFF.